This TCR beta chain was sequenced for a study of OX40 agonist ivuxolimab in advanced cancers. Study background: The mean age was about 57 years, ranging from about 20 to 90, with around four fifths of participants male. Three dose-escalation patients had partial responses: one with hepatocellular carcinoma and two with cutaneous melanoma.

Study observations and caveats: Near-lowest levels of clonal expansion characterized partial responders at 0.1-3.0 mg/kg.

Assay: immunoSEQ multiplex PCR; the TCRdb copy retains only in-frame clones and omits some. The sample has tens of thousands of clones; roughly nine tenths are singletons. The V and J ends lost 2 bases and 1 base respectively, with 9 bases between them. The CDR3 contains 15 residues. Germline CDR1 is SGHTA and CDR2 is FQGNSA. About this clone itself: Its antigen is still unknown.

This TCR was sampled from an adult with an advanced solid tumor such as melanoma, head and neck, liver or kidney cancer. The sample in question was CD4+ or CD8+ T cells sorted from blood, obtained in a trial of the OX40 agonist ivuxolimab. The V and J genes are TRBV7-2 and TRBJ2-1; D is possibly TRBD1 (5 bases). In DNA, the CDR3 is TGTGCCAGCAGCTTAACTCGACAGTCCTACAATGAGCAGTTCTTC. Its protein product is CASSLTRQSYNEQFF.